Detailed here is one T cell receptor beta chain. As yet, its antigen is unknown. The data are from a study of cytomegalovirus exposure and HLA in healthy donors. General observations from the study: V segments that were indistinguishable, TRBV6-2 and TRBV6-3 among them, were omitted from analysis. The authors judged a highly shared variant cluster likely a sequencing artifact. Per a prior analysis, the majority of TCR beta V segments were productive roughly 87% or roughly 30% of the time.

Germline V gene sequence: CDR1 SGHTA, CDR2 FQGTGA. V shed 4 bases, J shed 5 bases, and the junction held 4 bases outside the gene matches. The CDR3 is 14 residues long. Donors were nominally healthy when sampled, though unrecorded immune exposures were likely. PCR employed 60 Vbeta and 13 Jbeta primers. TCRdb keeps only in-frame clones here, not all; method: immunoSEQ multiplex PCR. The sample yields around 100,000 clones, roughly 70% seen once. The receptor comes from a woman between 35 and 50 years old in good health and CMV-seropositive. The source material was PBMCs. This sequence joins TRBV7-3 and TRBJ2-3; 9 bases are a match to TRBD1. The CDR3 is CASSSRQGVDTQYF. The CDR3 nucleotides are TGTGCCAGCAGCTCGAGACAGGGGGTAGATACGCAGTATTTT.